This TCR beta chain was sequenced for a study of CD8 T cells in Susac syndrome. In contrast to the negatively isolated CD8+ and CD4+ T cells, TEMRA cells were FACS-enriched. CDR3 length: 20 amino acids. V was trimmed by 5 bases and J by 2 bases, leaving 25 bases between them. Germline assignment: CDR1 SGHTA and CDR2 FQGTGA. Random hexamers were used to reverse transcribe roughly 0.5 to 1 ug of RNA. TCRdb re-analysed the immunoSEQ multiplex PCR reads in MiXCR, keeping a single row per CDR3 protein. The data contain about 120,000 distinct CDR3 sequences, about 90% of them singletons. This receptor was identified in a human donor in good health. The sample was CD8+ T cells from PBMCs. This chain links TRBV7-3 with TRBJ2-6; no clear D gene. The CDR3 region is CASSNLPTLSAKAGANVLTF. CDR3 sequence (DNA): TGTGCCAGCAGCAACTTACCGACCCTTTCTGCCAAGGCTGGGGCCAACGTCCTGACTTTC. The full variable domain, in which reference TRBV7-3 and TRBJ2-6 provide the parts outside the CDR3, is GAGVSQTPSNKVTEKGKYVELRCDPISGHTALYWYRQSLGQGPEFLIYFQGTGAADDSGLPNDRFFAVRPEGSVSTLKIQRTERGDSAVYLCASSNLPTLSAKAGANVLTFGAGSRLTVL.